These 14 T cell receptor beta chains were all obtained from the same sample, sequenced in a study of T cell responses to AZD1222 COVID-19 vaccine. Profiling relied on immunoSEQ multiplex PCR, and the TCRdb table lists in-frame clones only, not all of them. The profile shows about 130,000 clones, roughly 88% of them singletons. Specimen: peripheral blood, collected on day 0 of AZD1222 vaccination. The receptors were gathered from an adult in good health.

The CDR3 region is CASSQTDRGPLRKYF. The CDR3 nucleotides read TGCGCCAGCAGCCAAACGGACAGGGGGCCATTACGAAAATATTTT. The V call is TRBV5-1, the J call TRBJ1-3; 11 bases agree with TRBD1. This CDR3 is 15 amino acids long. CDR1 SGHRS and CDR2 YFSETQ come from the germline V gene. V lost 4 bases and J lost 15; bases outside the gene matches: 15.

CDR3 coding DNA: TGTGCCAGCAGCTTAGGGGACCGACCGGAGAACTATGGCTACACCTTC. Its protein is CASSLGDRPENYGYTF. This chain joins TRBV7-8 and TRBJ1-2, with TRBD1 as a possible D gene (5 bases). CDR1 is SGHVS, CDR2 FQNEAQ, per germline. CDR3 size: 16 residues. Between the trimmed V and J ends, which lost 1 base and 2 bases, there was a span of 14 bases.

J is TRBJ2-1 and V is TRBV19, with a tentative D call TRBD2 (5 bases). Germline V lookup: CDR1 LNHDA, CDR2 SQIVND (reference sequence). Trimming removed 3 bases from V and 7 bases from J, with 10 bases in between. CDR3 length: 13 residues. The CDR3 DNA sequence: TGTGCCAGTAGTATCTTCGGGGTAAATGAGCAGTTCTTC. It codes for CASSIFGVNEQFF.

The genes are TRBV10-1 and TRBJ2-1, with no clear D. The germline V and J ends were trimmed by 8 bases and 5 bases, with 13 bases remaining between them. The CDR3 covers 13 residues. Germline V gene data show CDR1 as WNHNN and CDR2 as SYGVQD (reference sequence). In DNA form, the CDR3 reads TGCGCCAGCTCCCCCGGAACAGACAATGAGCAGTTCTTC. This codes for CASSPGTDNEQFF.

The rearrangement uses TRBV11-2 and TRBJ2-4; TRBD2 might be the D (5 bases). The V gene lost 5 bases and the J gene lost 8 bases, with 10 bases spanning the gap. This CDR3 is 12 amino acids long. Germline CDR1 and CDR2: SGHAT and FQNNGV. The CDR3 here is CASSAQRDIQYF. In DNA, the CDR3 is TGTGCCAGCAGCGCTCAGAGGGACATTCAGTACTTC.

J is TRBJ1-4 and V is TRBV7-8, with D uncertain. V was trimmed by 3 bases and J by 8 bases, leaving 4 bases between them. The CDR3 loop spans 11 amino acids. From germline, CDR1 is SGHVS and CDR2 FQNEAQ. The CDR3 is CASSFGEKLFF. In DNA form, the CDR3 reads TGTGCCAGCAGCTTTGGGGAAAAACTGTTTTTT.

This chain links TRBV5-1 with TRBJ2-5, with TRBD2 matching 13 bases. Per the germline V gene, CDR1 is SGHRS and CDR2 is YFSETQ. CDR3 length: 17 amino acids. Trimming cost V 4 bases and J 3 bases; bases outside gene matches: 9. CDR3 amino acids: CASSQGLGTSGEETQYF. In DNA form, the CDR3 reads TGCGCCAGCAGCCAGGGACTCGGGACTAGCGGGGAAGAGACCCAGTACTTC.

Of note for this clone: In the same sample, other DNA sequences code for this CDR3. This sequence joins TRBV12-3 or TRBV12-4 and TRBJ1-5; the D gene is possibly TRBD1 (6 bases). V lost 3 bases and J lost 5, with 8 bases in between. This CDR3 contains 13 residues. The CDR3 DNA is TGTGCCAGCAGTTTGACAGGAGATCAGCCCCAGCATTTT. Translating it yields CASSLTGDQPQHF.

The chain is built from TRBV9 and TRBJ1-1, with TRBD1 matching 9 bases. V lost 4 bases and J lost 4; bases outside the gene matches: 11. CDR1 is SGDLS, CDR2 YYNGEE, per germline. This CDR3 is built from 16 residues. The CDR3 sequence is CASSPQSGQGITEAFF. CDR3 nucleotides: TGTGCCAGCAGCCCCCAATCTGGACAGGGGATCACTGAAGCTTTCTTT. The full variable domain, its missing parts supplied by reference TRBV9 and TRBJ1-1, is DSGVTQTPKHLITATGQRVTLRCSPRSGDLSVYWYQQSLDQGLQFLIQYYNGEERAKGNILERFSAQQFPDLHSELNLSSLELGDSALYFCASSPQSGQGITEAFFGQGTRLTVV.

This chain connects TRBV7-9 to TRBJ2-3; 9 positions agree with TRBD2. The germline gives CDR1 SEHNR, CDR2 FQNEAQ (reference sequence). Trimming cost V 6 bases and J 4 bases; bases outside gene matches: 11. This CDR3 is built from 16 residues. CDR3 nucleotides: TGTGCCAGCAGGGGACTTGGGACTAGCAGTTCAGATACGCAGTATTTT. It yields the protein CASRGLGTSSSDTQYF.

CDR3 sequence reads: CASSLSGGRDYGYTF. In nucleotides, the CDR3 is TGTGCCAGCAGCCTTTCCGGGGGGCGCGACTATGGCTACACCTTC. This chain joins TRBV3-1 (or the pseudogene TRBV3-2) and TRBJ1-2, with D tentatively TRBD1 (6 bases). CDR3 length: 15 residues. V lost 4 bases to trimming and J lost 3 bases, with 15 bases between them. Germline V gene lookup returns CDR1 LGHDT and CDR2 YNNKEL (reference sequence).

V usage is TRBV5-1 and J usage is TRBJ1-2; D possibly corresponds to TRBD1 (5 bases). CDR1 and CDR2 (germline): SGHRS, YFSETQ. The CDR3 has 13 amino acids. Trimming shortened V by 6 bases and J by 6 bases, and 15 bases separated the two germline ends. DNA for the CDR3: TGCGCCAGCAAGACCAACCTGGGGGATGGCTACACCTTC. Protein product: CASKTNLGDGYTF.

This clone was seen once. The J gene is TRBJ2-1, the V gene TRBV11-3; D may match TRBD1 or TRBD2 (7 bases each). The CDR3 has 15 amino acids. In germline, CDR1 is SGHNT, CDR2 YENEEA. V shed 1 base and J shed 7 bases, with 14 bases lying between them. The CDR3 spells CASSLGQGGTNEQFF. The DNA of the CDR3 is TGTGCCAGCAGCTTAGGACAGGGAGGGACAAATGAGCAGTTCTTC.

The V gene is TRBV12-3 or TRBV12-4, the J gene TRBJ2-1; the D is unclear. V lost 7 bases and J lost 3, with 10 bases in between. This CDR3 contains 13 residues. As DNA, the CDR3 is TGTGCCAGCACCCTGAATGACTACAATGAGCAGTTCTTC. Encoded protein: CASTLNDYNEQFF.